This T cell receptor beta chain was profiled in a study of cytomegalovirus exposure and HLA in healthy donors. Germline loops: CDR1 MDHEN, CDR2 SYDVKM. The CDR3 extends over 14 amino acids. About this clone itself: One end of the junction varies from germline; a read error may be responsible.

This table comes from immunoSEQ multiplex PCR, and its TCRdb copy is limited to in-frame clones, with some not included. The sample lists 200,000 to 250,000 clones, 70% to 90% occurring once. This chain links TRBV28 with TRBJ2-7; TRBD2 matches at 7 bases. The sample taken for sequencing was PBMCs. This receptor was obtained from a woman between 18 and 29 years old in good health and CMV-seronegative. The CDR3 sequence: CASSALAESLLLHF. In DNA form, the CDR3 reads TGTGCCAGCAGTGCTCTAGCGGAATCTCTTCTTTTGCACTTC. The entire variable domain, with the rest obtained from reference TRBV28 and TRBJ2-7, is as follows: DVKVTQSSRYLVKRTGEKVFLECVQDMDHENMFWYRQDPGLGLRLIYFSYDVKMKEKGDIPEGYSVSREKKERFSLILESASTNQTSMYLCASSALAESLLLHFGPGTRLTVT.